These T cell receptor beta chains were read from a single sample in a study of cytomegalovirus exposure and HLA in healthy donors. Clones were sequenced by immunoSEQ multiplex PCR, and TCRdb holds only the in-frame ones, with some missing. Of 95,000 to 100,000 clones in the sample, under 80% were seen once. The sequencing input was PBMCs. The receptor source for this set is a man aged 40-49 years in good health and CMV-seronegative. Each CDR3 is given with its conserved first and last residue. A D gene is named only where the DNA matches it firmly. Not every row has a clone size; where given, it reads once, few, many or a size class.

D gene: .; clone size: once; J gene: TRBJ1-3; V gene: TRBV28; CDR3 protein: CASTRPSSGNTIYF; CDR3 DNA: TGTGCCAGCACTCGCCCGAGTTCAGGAAACACCATATATTTT
D gene: .; clone size: .; J gene: TRBJ2-7; V gene: TRBV28; CDR3 protein: CASQKTGSYEQYF; CDR3 DNA: TGTGCCAGCCAGAAGACAGGTTCCTACGAGCAGTACTTC
D gene: .; clone size: .; J gene: TRBJ2-7; V gene: TRBV5-6; CDR3 protein: CASSLFARVGYEQYF; CDR3 DNA: TGTGCCAGCAGCTTGTTTGCCAGGGTGGGGTACGAGCAGTACTTC
D gene: .; clone size: few; J gene: TRBJ2-3; V gene: TRBV6-6; CDR3 protein: CASSYVGRAADTQYF; CDR3 DNA: TGTGCCAGCAGTTACGTTGGCAGGGCTGCAGATACGCAGTATTTT
D gene: TRBD2; clone size: .; J gene: TRBJ2-1; V gene: TRBV5-1; CDR3 protein: CASSSQTSAGVEQFF; CDR3 DNA: TGCGCCAGCAGCTCACAGACTTCGGCGGGAGTTGAGCAGTTCTTC
D gene: .; clone size: .; J gene: TRBJ1-5; V gene: TRBV2; CDR3 protein: CASSSPTAGAPFNQPQHF; CDR3 DNA: TGTGCCAGCAGTTCTCCAACTGCGGGGGCGCCTTTCAATCAGCCCCAGCATTTT
D gene: TRBD2; clone size: .; J gene: TRBJ2-1; V gene: TRBV11-2; CDR3 protein: CASSLLSGRAVRGEQFF; CDR3 DNA: TGTGCCAGCAGCTTGCTTAGCGGGAGGGCCGTTAGAGGTGAGCAGTTCTTC
D gene: TRBD1; clone size: .; J gene: TRBJ2-7; V gene: TRBV7-8; CDR3 protein: CASSPRGQTSYEQYF; CDR3 DNA: TGTGCCAGCAGCCCCCGGGGACAGACTTCCTACGAGCAGTACTTC
D gene: .; clone size: .; J gene: TRBJ1-1; V gene: TRBV9; CDR3 protein: CASSVDGLTEAFF; CDR3 DNA: TGTGCCAGCAGCGTAGATGGGCTCACTGAAGCTTTCTTT
D gene: TRBD2; clone size: .; J gene: TRBJ2-7; V gene: TRBV6-4; CDR3 protein: CASSEERGALYEQYF; CDR3 DNA: TGTGCCAGCAGTGAGGAGCGGGGGGCGTTATACGAGCAGTACTTC
D gene: TRBD2; clone size: .; J gene: TRBJ2-3; V gene: TRBV9; CDR3 protein: CASSGGASGGPDTQYF; CDR3 DNA: TGTGCCAGCAGCGGGGGGGCTAGCGGGGGCCCAGATACGCAGTATTTT
D gene: TRBD1; clone size: few; J gene: TRBJ1-1; V gene: TRBV19; CDR3 protein: CASSLSSDDRGEAFF; CDR3 DNA: TGTGCCAGTAGCCTATCAAGCGACGACAGGGGCGAAGCTTTCTTT
D gene: .; clone size: .; J gene: TRBJ1-4; V gene: TRBV18; CDR3 protein: CASSQASTNEKLFF; CDR3 DNA: TGTGCCAGCTCCCAGGCTTCAACTAATGAAAAACTGTTTTTT
D gene: TRBD1; clone size: .; J gene: TRBJ1-5; V gene: TRBV6-1; CDR3 protein: CASSRTGNSNQPQHF; CDR3 DNA: TGTGCCAGCAGCCGGACAGGAAATAGCAATCAGCCCCAGCATTTT
D gene: .; clone size: .; J gene: TRBJ2-3; V gene: TRBV5-8; CDR3 protein: CASSLSQGVDTQYF; CDR3 DNA: TGTGCCAGCAGCTTGTCACAGGGTGTGGATACGCAGTATTTT
D gene: TRBD2; clone size: .; J gene: TRBJ2-3; V gene: TRBV2; CDR3 protein: CASSEARGTVWQYF; CDR3 DNA: TGTGCCAGCAGTGAAGCGCGGGGGACCGTCTGGCAGTATTTT
D gene: TRBD2; clone size: .; J gene: TRBJ2-1; V gene: TRBV7-9; CDR3 protein: CASSSPGIAGELFF; CDR3 DNA: TGTGCCAGCAGCTCTCCTGGGATAGCGGGAGAGTTGTTCTTC
D gene: TRBD2; clone size: .; J gene: TRBJ2-7; V gene: TRBV30; CDR3 protein: CAWSVGTSYEQYF; CDR3 DNA: TGTGCCTGGAGTGTGGGGACTAGCTACGAGCAGTACTTC
D gene: .; clone size: .; J gene: TRBJ2-7; V gene: TRBV28; CDR3 protein: CASSRRGPLRGPSYEQYF; CDR3 DNA: TGTGCCAGCAGCCGACGGGGACCACTCAGGGGTCCCTCCTACGAGCAGTACTTC
D gene: TRBD2; clone size: .; J gene: TRBJ2-2; V gene: TRBV9; CDR3 protein: CASSPGTSGRSGPGELFF; CDR3 DNA: TGTGCCAGCAGCCCGGGGACTAGCGGGAGAAGTGGTCCCGGGGAGCTGTTTTTT
D gene: TRBD1; clone size: .; J gene: TRBJ2-5; V gene: TRBV7-3; CDR3 protein: CASRLGQGMRETQYF; CDR3 DNA: TGTGCCAGCAGACTAGGACAGGGTATGCGGGAGACCCAGTACTTC